This entry describes one TCR beta chain. Among Cohort 3 donors, those recovered had two negative PCRs, clearance, or symptom resolution. Per the authors' pipeline: Reference gene primer amplification gave estimated nucleated cell counts. The protocol was immunoSEQ multiplex PCR, while the TCRdb copy is restricted to in-frame clones and leaves out a portion. That table furnishes V, J and clone size, whereas the DNA furnished D and trimming. The data show roughly 250,000 clones, with approximately 85% seen just once and under 2.5% held by the top ten. The data were taken from a study of blood T cell repertoires in COVID-19. Study information: Acute and convalescent COVID-19 specimens originated in the United States, Italy and Spain. PBMCs, B-cell-depleted T cells, or T cells provided the cDNA or gDNA that made up the material.

With V trimmed by 6 bases and J by 3 bases, 6 bases remained unmatched. This CDR3 is built from 15 residues. Germline values: CDR1 SNHLY, CDR2 FYNNEI. The chain recombines TRBV2 with TRBJ2-2, with 8 bases aligning to TRBD1. The sequenced material came from PBMCs or T cells enriched from blood (not recorded which). The source of this sequence is a woman between 45 and 60 years old who had recovered from COVID-19. The CDR3 protein is CASSVDRADTGELFF. The CDR3 bases are TGTGCCAGCAGCGTGGACAGGGCTGACACCGGGGAGCTGTTTTTT.